The 13 T cell receptor beta chains below all came from one sample that was sequenced in a study of blood T cells in healthy people across ages. The authors ran a second PCR of 7 to 11 cycles using a sample-barcoded 5' primer and a J-beta primer mix. TCRdb recomputed calls from the 5' RACE reads with MiXCR, one row per CDR3 protein. Of 1.5 million to 2 million distinct CDR3 sequences in the sample, approximately 28% were seen once. Input material: blood. These receptors were obtained from a woman aged 30 to 39 in good health.

The V and J genes are TRBV14 and TRBJ1-6, with D uncertain. Between the trimmed V and J ends, which lost 2 bases and 7 bases, there was a span of 9 bases. Germline CDR1 is SGHDN and CDR2 is FVKESK. The CDR3 spans 14 residues. This CDR3 reads CASSQIGGNSPLHF. In DNA, the CDR3 is TGTGCCAGCAGCCAAATAGGCGGGAATTCACCCCTCCACTTT.

This clonotype was seen more than once but under ten times. The V and J genes are TRBV11-2 and TRBJ2-1; possibly TRBD1 for D (6 bases). This CDR3 has 14 residues. CDR1 is SGHAT and CDR2 is FQNNGV in the germline V gene. V was shortened by 5 bases and J by 9 bases, with 17 bases between the two germline ends. The chain's CDR3 is CASSPILQGSEQFF. The CDR3 DNA follows: TGTGCCAGCAGCCCAATCCTACAGGGTAGTGAGCAGTTCTTC. The full variable domain, its missing parts supplied by reference TRBV11-2 and TRBJ2-1, is EAGVAQSPRYKIIEKRQSVAFWCNPISGHATLYWYQQILGQGPKLLIQFQNNGVVDDSQLPKDRFSAERLKGVDSTLKIQPAKLEDSAVYLCASSPILQGSEQFFGPGTRLTVL.

Comments on this clonotype: Compared with germline, one end of the junction differs, possibly owing to a read error. V gene TRBV7-2 combines with J gene TRBJ2-1; D is possibly TRBD1 (7 bases). The length of the CDR3 is 17 residues. In germline, CDR1 is SGHTA, CDR2 FQGNSA. The CDR3 coding sequence is TGCGCCAGCAGCCCCCCTTTGGGGGGCCCAGGGGGTGAGACCCAGTTCTTC. Residues: CASSPPLGGPGGETQFF. Using reference TRBV7-2 and TRBJ2-1 for the parts outside the CDR3, the full variable domain is GAGVSQSPSNKVTEKGKDVELRCDPISGHTALYWYRQSLGQGLEFLIYFQGNSAPDKSGLPSDRFSAERTGGSVSTLTIQRTQQEDSAVYLCASSPPLGGPGGETQFFGPGTRLTVL.

This clonotype was picked up many times. V gene TRBV3-1 combines with J gene TRBJ2-5; a possible D gene is TRBD2 (6 bases). CDR3 size: 15 residues. V lost 0 bases and J lost 5, with 13 bases in between. Germline V lookup: CDR1 LGHDT, CDR2 YNNKEL (reference sequence). The CDR3 region has the DNA TGTGCCAGCAGCCAAGAGGAGGCGGGAAAGGAGACCCAGTACTTC. This codes for CASSQEEAGKETQYF.

In this sample, this clonotype turned up once. The chain couples TRBV3-1 to TRBJ1-6; D possibly corresponds to TRBD1 (5 bases). Trimming stripped 1 base from V and 9 bases from J, with 16 bases between. The CDR3 runs to 16 residues. Germline CDR1 is LGHDT and CDR2 is YNNKEL (reference sequence). CDR3 sequence: CASSQASGLEGSPLHF. In nucleotides, the CDR3 is TGTGCCAGCAGCCAAGCGTCGGGACTCGAGGGTTCACCCCTCCACTTT.

In this sample, this clonotype turned up a few times. This chain uses TRBV5-1 with TRBJ2-3; TRBD1 is a possible D gene (6 bases). The germline gives CDR1 SGHRS, CDR2 YFSETQ. V lost 1 base to trimming and J lost 5 bases, with 14 bases between them. The CDR3 has 15 residues. CDR3 protein: CASSLRTDREDTQYF. The CDR3 DNA reads as TGCGCCAGCAGCTTGCGCACGGACAGAGAAGATACGCAGTATTTT.

The chain carries TRBV7-3 and TRBJ2-1, with D possibly being TRBD2 (5 bases). Per the germline V gene, CDR1 is SGHTA and CDR2 is FQGTGA. The CDR3 extends over 17 amino acids. Between the trimmed V and J ends, which lost 0 bases and 6 bases, there was a span of 18 bases. CDR3 sequence: CASSLTFSDSMANEQFF. DNA for the CDR3: TGTGCCAGCAGCTTAACGTTCTCGGACTCAATGGCCAATGAGCAGTTCTTC. Combining the CDR3 with reference TRBV7-3 and TRBJ2-1 gives the whole variable domain GAGVSQTPSNKVTEKGKYVELRCDPISGHTALYWYRQSLGQGPEFLIYFQGTGAADDSGLPNDRFFAVRPEGSVSTLKIQRTERGDSAVYLCASSLTFSDSMANEQFFGPGTRLTVL.

The sample holds a few counts of this clonotype. This rearrangement joins TRBV11-2 to TRBJ2-1; 7 positions match TRBD2. Trimming removed 8 bases from V and 0 bases from J; junction bases left unmatched: 10. CDR1 and CDR2 from the germline V gene are SGHAT and FQNNGV. The CDR3 spans 16 residues. CDR3 region: CASRTWGGRSYNEQFF. The CDR3 nucleotides are TGTGCCAGCCGAACGTGGGGGGGACGCTCCTACAATGAGCAGTTCTTC. Together with reference TRBV11-2 and TRBJ2-1, the CDR3 gives the full variable domain: EAGVAQSPRYKIIEKRQSVAFWCNPISGHATLYWYQQILGQGPKLLIQFQNNGVVDDSQLPKDRFSAERLKGVDSTLKIQPAKLEDSAVYLCASRTWGGRSYNEQFFGPGTRLTVL.

Remarks on this clonotype: This may be a read error, as it is one base from a much larger clone. The chain joins TRBV29-1 to TRBJ2-7; D ambiguous. The CDR3 contains 14 residues. The V end lost 4 bases, the J end lost 3 bases, and 16 bases lay between the germline ends. Germline-derived CDR1 and CDR2 are SQVTM and ANQGSEA. The CDR3 DNA is TGCAGCGTTGTTGAGAGTAGAAGCTTCTACGAGCAGTACTTC. Its protein is CSVVESRSFYEQYF.

This clonotype showed up many times. V usage is TRBV10-1 and J usage is TRBJ2-4; D might be TRBD1 (6 bases). The CDR3 is 15 residues long. Per germline, CDR1 WNHNN and CDR2 SYGVQD (reference sequence). The V end was cut by 2 bases, the J end by 1 base, with 9 bases between. The DNA of the CDR3 is TGCGCCAGCAGTGAGAGTCAGGGGGCCAAAAACATTCAGTACTTC. Amino acid sequence: CASSESQGAKNIQYF.

This clonotype has only a few counts. V usage is TRBV7-2 and J usage is TRBJ2-1; 12 bases are shared with TRBD2. Germline CDR1 reads SGHTA; CDR2 reads FQGNSA. The V segment lost 5 bases and the J segment 9 bases; nucleotides outside the gene matches: 8. The CDR3 is 15 amino acids. CDR3 amino acids: CASSAILAGGGEQFF. The CDR3 region has the DNA TGTGCCAGCAGCGCCATACTAGCGGGAGGAGGTGAGCAGTTCTTC.

Concerning this clonotype: At one of its ends the junction is not consistent with the germline gene, which may arise from a read error. The chain employs TRBV5-1 and TRBJ2-5; the match to TRBD2 covers 12 bases. CDR3 size: 16 residues. CDR1 is SGHRS, CDR2 YFSETQ, per germline. In nucleotides, the CDR3 is TGCGCCAGCAGCAGGGGACTAGCGGGTCCCCAAGGGACCCAGTACTTC. This sequence encodes CASSRGLAGPQGTQYF.

To note about this clonotype: Being one base from a much bigger clone, this may be a read error. The chain joins TRBV5-1 to TRBJ2-4; a weak D match, TRBD2 (6 bases). Matching the DNA end better, TRBJ2-7 makes the J call doubtful. The CDR3 totals 16 residues. Germline V CDR1 and CDR2: SGHRS, YFSETQ. The CDR3 bases are TGCGCCAGCAGCTCAATCGGTCAGGGAGGTTCCCACGAGCAGTACTTC. Its translation: CASSSIGQGGSHEQYF.